This T cell receptor (beta chain) was captured in a study of human T cells and chemical hapten exposure. At the level of the study: DPC at 0.01% went onto the upper back in patch tests, read at 6 days. The patient population, which was mostly female, had alopecia areata, totalis or universalis. TCR yields per sample varied, mainly owing to small pooled library volume differences. Study-wide points: Positively correlated with patch test score were the counts of PT1 expanded TCRs.

Regarding time point: patch test 1, 2 weeks after DPC sensitization. Treatment reported: therapeutic diphenylcyclopropenone sensitization with weekly scalp DPC. The CDR3 runs 17 residues. In the case of this clonotype: Its matching antigen is unknown.

A single record per CDR3 protein comes from TCRdb applying MiXCR to the RACE reads. The table lists 85,000 to 100,000 distinct CDR3 sequences, under 15% of them singletons. This receptor was identified in a woman aged 40-49 years with alopecia areata. Some clones in this sample may be carry-over from other donors' samples. Here the sequenced sample was whole blood, taken in connection with sensitization to the hapten diphenylcyclopropenone (DPC). The chain couples TRBV21-1 to TRBJ2-1; the D call in the table, TRBD1, was not verified against the DNA. TRBV21-1 constitutes a pseudogene. Written as DNA, the CDR3 is TGTGCCAGCAGCAACACCTCTGCCCCGGACTGGTTTGCTGAGCAGTTCTTC. Protein sequence: CASSNTSAPDWFAEQFF.